A single sample gave rise to the 25 T cell receptor beta chains below, sequenced in a study of cytomegalovirus exposure and HLA in healthy donors. It was with 60 Vbeta and 13 Jbeta primers that the PCR ran. Some clones are missing from TCRdb's copy, which holds only in-frame ones; the method was immunoSEQ multiplex PCR. This sample carries 150,000 to 200,000 clones, 86% of them seen once, and the ten largest clones take roughly 1.9%. The source material was PBMCs. These receptors were obtained from a woman aged 18-29 years in good health and CMV-seronegative.

The chain employs TRBV5-6 and TRBJ2-7, with 9 bases identical to TRBD1. Trimming cost V 4 bases and J 0 bases; bases outside gene matches: 8. CDR3 length: 16 amino acids. Germline-derived CDR1 and CDR2 are SGHDT and YYEEEE. The CDR3 here is CASSRGTGRNSYEQYF. The CDR3 DNA sequence: TGTGCCAGCAGCCGCGGGACAGGGCGAAACTCCTACGAGCAGTACTTC.

This clone occurred a few times. The chain carries TRBV19 and TRBJ1-4; 9 positions agree with TRBD1. The germline gives CDR1 LNHDA, CDR2 SQIVND (reference sequence). The CDR3 extends over 15 amino acids. V was pared by 8 bases and J by 8 bases, with 12 bases of the junction left unmatched. CDR3 coding DNA: TGTGCCAGTCAAGACCCGGGACAGGGCAGAGAAAAACTGTTTTTT. Translating it yields CASQDPGQGREKLFF.

The chain recombines TRBV29-1 with TRBJ2-1; perhaps TRBD1 as D (6 bases). This CDR3 contains 17 residues. Deletions cut 6 bases from V and 0 bases from J, with 21 bases between. Germline loops: CDR1 SQVTM, CDR2 ANQGSEA. In DNA form, the CDR3 reads TGCAGCGTCGACAGTGGTGGGACATCAATCTCCTACAATGAGCAGTTCTTC. Encoded protein: CSVDSGGTSISYNEQFF.

The chain couples TRBV7-6 to TRBJ2-7; 9 nucleotides align to TRBD1. The length of the CDR3 is 15 residues. V shed 5 bases and J 3 bases; nucleotides not matched to a gene: 8. Per germline, CDR1 SGHVS and CDR2 FNYEAQ. The CDR3 is CASSPFSTGGYEQYF. CDR3 nucleotide sequence: TGTGCCAGCAGCCCCTTCTCGACAGGGGGCTACGAGCAGTACTTC.

This sequence joins TRBV5-1 and TRBJ2-1; the D gene is possibly TRBD1 (5 bases). Per the germline V gene, CDR1 is SGHRS and CDR2 is YFSETQ. The germline V and J ends were trimmed by 5 bases and 8 bases, with 14 bases remaining between them. This CDR3 region has 13 residues. This CDR3 reads CASRSDSLDEQFF. In nucleotides, the CDR3 is TGCGCCAGCAGATCCGACAGCCTGGATGAGCAGTTCTTC.

J is TRBJ2-1 and V is TRBV18, with 9 positions matching TRBD1. J gave up 0 bases and V 3 bases, and 3 bases lay outside the gene matches. Germline V gives CDR1 KGHSH, CDR2 LQKENI. This CDR3 contains 16 residues. CDR3 bases: TGTGCCAGCTCACCGGAGGACAGGGGCTCCTACAATGAGCAGTTCTTC. Amino acid sequence: CASSPEDRGSYNEQFF.

This chain links TRBV5-4 with TRBJ2-7; 13 nucleotides agree with TRBD2. CDR1 and CDR2 from the germline V gene are SGHNT and YYREEE (reference sequence). The V segment lost 4 bases and the J segment 8 bases; nucleotides outside the gene matches: 9. The CDR3 has 15 amino acids. The chain's CDR3 is CASSTKLAGGVKQYF. CDR3 nucleotide sequence: TGTGCCAGCAGCACAAAACTAGCGGGAGGGGTTAAGCAGTACTTC.

The V call is TRBV30, the J call TRBJ1-1, with D uncertain. This CDR3 has 13 amino acids. V lost 1 base, J lost 3 bases, and 9 bases lay in between. CDR1 GTSNPN and CDR2 SVGIG come from the germline V gene (reference sequence). CDR3 sequence: CAWSASVYTEAFF. The CDR3 DNA is TGTGCCTGGAGTGCGTCTGTGTACACTGAAGCTTTCTTT. Looking up the rest from reference TRBV30 and TRBJ1-1 gives the full variable domain: SQTIHQWPATLVQPVGSPLSLECTVEGTSNPNLYWYRQAAGRGLQLLFYSVGIGQISSEVPQNLSASRPQDRQFILSSKKLLLSDSGFYLCAWSASVYTEAFFGQGTRLTVV.

This sequence joins TRBV4-1 and TRBJ2-7, with a weak D call TRBD1 (6 bases). Germline CDR1 reads MGHRA; CDR2 reads YSYEKL. CDR3 length: 16 residues. V was clipped by 0 bases and J by 2 bases, with 14 bases between them. The DNA for the CDR3 is TGCGCCAGCAGCCAAGAGGCAACAGGGTTCGCCTACGAGCAGTACTTC. Amino acid sequence: CASSQEATGFAYEQYF.

The gene calls are TRBV19 and TRBJ2-6; 9 bases map to TRBD1. The CDR3 consists of 17 residues. V lost 9 bases, J lost 3 bases, and 12 bases stayed unmatched. Germline lookup yields CDR1 LNHDA and CDR2 SQIVND (reference sequence). The CDR3 sequence is CASVRGQGFVGANVLTF. CDR3 nucleotide sequence: TGTGCCAGCGTGCGCGGACAGGGGTTCGTTGGGGCCAACGTCCTGACTTTC.

CDR3 sequence reads: CASSESKGGGYEQYF. The CDR3 DNA reads as TGCGCCAGCAGTGAGTCGAAGGGGGGAGGGTACGAGCAGTACTTC. The chain has TRBV10-1 and TRBJ2-7; D possibly corresponds to TRBD2 (7 bases). Trimming left V 0 bases short and J 4 bases short, with 13 bases between. The germline gives CDR1 WNHNN, CDR2 SYGVQD (reference sequence). CDR3 length equals 15 residues.

The genes are TRBV19 and TRBJ2-5; no reliable D call. The germline V gene has CDR1 LNHDA and CDR2 SQIVND (reference sequence). This CDR3 comprises 14 residues. Trimming removed 0 bases from V and 5 bases from J, with 10 bases in between. CDR3 sequence: CASSIDGVRETQYF. In DNA, the CDR3 is TGTGCCAGTAGTATAGATGGTGTTCGGGAGACCCAGTACTTC.

The rearrangement joins TRBV28 to TRBJ2-1, with a tentative D call TRBD2 (6 bases). The germline CDR1 and CDR2 sequences are MDHEN and SYDVKM. V dropped 6 bases and J dropped 2 bases, with 14 bases sitting between them. The CDR3 is 15 amino acids. CDR3 nucleotide sequence: TGTGCCAGCAGGGGAGCGGGTCGCCCCTACAATGAGCAGTTCTTC. Its protein is CASRGAGRPYNEQFF.

V usage is TRBV4-1 and J usage is TRBJ1-6; D unclear. V lost 4 bases and J 6 bases, leaving 13 bases between the germline ends. The germline V gene encodes CDR1 MGHRA and CDR2 YSYEKL. The CDR3 consists of 15 residues. The CDR3 here is CASSPLWETNSPLHF. The CDR3 DNA sequence: TGCGCCAGCAGCCCGCTGTGGGAGACTAATTCACCCCTCCACTTT.

The chain recombines TRBV28 with TRBJ1-2; 7 bases map to TRBD1. Per the germline V gene, CDR1 is MDHEN and CDR2 is SYDVKM. The CDR3 totals 13 residues. J was trimmed by 2 bases and V by 6 bases; bases with no gene match: 3. CDR3 in DNA: TGTGCCAGCAGCACGGGACAGAACTATGGCTACACCTTC. Translated, it gives CASSTGQNYGYTF.

The chain combines TRBV29-1 with TRBJ2-5, with TRBD2 matching 11 bases. This CDR3 is 16 amino acids long. Trimming at V came to 7 bases and at J to 0 bases, leaving 10 bases not matched to a gene. Per the germline V gene, CDR1 is SQVTM and CDR2 is ANQGSEA. The CDR3 protein is CSGSGRDKSNQETQYF. Written as DNA, the CDR3 is TGCAGCGGTAGCGGGAGGGACAAATCCAACCAAGAGACCCAGTACTTC.

The genes are TRBV5-5 and TRBJ1-5; no clear D. The CDR3 covers 12 residues. Germline loops: CDR1 SGHKS, CDR2 YYEKEE (reference sequence). V lost 1 base and J lost 10, with 9 bases in between. The chain's CDR3 is CASSLLWAPQHF. The CDR3, as DNA: TGTGCCAGCAGCTTGCTATGGGCACCCCAGCATTTT.

This sequence joins TRBV2 and TRBJ1-2; 7 bases map to TRBD1. The CDR3 is made up of 12 amino acids. Germline V lookup: CDR1 SNHLY, CDR2 FYNNEI. V lost 7 bases and J lost 10; bases outside the gene matches: 9. CDR3 sequence reads: CASTVGDRLYTF. The DNA of the CDR3 is TGTGCCAGCACCGTGGGGGACAGACTCTACACCTTC. The full variable domain, in which reference TRBV2 and TRBJ1-2 provide the parts outside the CDR3, is EPEVTQTPSHQVTQMGQEVILRCVPISNHLYFYWYRQILGQKVEFLVSFYNNEISEKSEIFDDQFSVERPDGSNFTLKIRSTKLEDSAMYFCASTVGDRLYTFGSGTRLTVV.

This chain connects TRBV12-5 to TRBJ2-3; 11 bases are a match to TRBD1. The CDR3 is 17 amino acids. Looked up from germline, CDR1 is LGHNT and CDR2 is FRNRAP. The V gene end was trimmed by 1 base and the J gene end by 5 bases; junction bases not matched to a gene: 8. The CDR3 spells CASGLAVDRGPGDTQYF. DNA for the CDR3: TGTGCTAGTGGTTTGGCCGTGGACAGGGGGCCCGGAGATACGCAGTATTTT. Full variable domain (missing parts from reference TRBV12-5 and TRBJ2-3): DARVTQTPRHKVTEMGQEVTMRCQPILGHNTVFWYRQTMMQGLELLAYFRNRAPLDDSGMPKDRFSAEMPDATLATLKIQPSEPRDSAVYFCASGLAVDRGPGDTQYFGPGTRLTVL.

This sequence joins TRBV9 and TRBJ1-1; D is unresolved. Per the germline V gene, CDR1 is SGDLS and CDR2 is YYNGEE. CDR3 size: 14 residues. Deletions cut 0 bases from V and 1 base from J, with 7 bases between. The CDR3 loop reads CASSVATENTEAFF. CDR3 sequence (DNA): TGTGCCAGCAGCGTAGCTACAGAGAACACTGAAGCTTTCTTT.

The chain recombines TRBV12-5 with TRBJ2-1, with TRBD2 identical over 8 bases. From germline, CDR1 is LGHNT and CDR2 FRNRAP. The ends lost 6 bases at V and 0 bases at J; junction bases unmatched: 7. The CDR3 is made up of 16 amino acids. CDR3 DNA sequence: TGTGCTAGTGGCTCCCCCGGGACTAGCTCCTACAATGAGCAGTTCTTC. This gives the protein CASGSPGTSSYNEQFF.

The chain links TRBV18 to TRBJ1-3, with D possibly matching TRBD1 (5 bases). This CDR3 spans 14 amino acids. V lost 3 bases and J lost 4, with 10 bases in between. Germline CDR1 reads KGHSH; CDR2 reads LQKENI. CDR3 bases: TGTGCCAGCTCACCTGGGGGGACCGGAAACACCATATATTTT. Its protein is CASSPGGTGNTIYF. Based on the CDR3 plus reference TRBV18 and TRBJ1-3, the full variable domain is NAGVMQNPRHLVRRRGQEARLRCSPMKGHSHVYWYRQLPEEGLKFMVYLQKENIIDESGMPKERFSAEFPKEGPSILRIQQVVRGDSAAYFCASSPGGTGNTIYFGEGSWLTVV.

This clone was observed a few times. The rearrangement links TRBV19 to TRBJ2-1; D might be TRBD2 (6 bases). This CDR3 is 18 amino acids long. The germline gives CDR1 LNHDA, CDR2 SQIVND (reference sequence). Trimming removed 5 bases from V and 3 bases from J, with 23 bases in between. CDR3 bases: TGTGCCAGTAGTTACCTACACCGGAGCGGGTGGGACTACAATGAGCAGTTCTTC. Protein sequence: CASSYLHRSGWDYNEQFF. The full variable domain, completed using reference TRBV19 and TRBJ2-1, is DGGITQSPKYLFRKEGQNVTLSCEQNLNHDAMYWYRQDPGQGLRLIYYSQIVNDFQKGDIAEGYSVSREKKESFPLTVTSAQKNPTAFYLCASSYLHRSGWDYNEQFFGPGTRLTVL.

The genes are TRBV28 and TRBJ2-3; no reliable D call. This CDR3 has 13 amino acids. The germline gives CDR1 MDHEN, CDR2 SYDVKM. Trimming stripped 4 bases from V and 4 bases from J, with 9 bases between. This chain's CDR3 is CASSSRYPDTQYF. DNA of the CDR3: TGTGCCAGCAGTTCCCGGTACCCAGATACGCAGTATTTT. The whole variable domain, filled in from reference TRBV28 and TRBJ2-3, reads DVKVTQSSRYLVKRTGEKVFLECVQDMDHENMFWYRQDPGLGLRLIYFSYDVKMKEKGDIPEGYSVSREKKERFSLILESASTNQTSMYLCASSSRYPDTQYFGPGTRLTVL.

This chain joins TRBV27 and TRBJ2-7; 8 bases agree with TRBD1. Trimming cost V 3 bases and J 4 bases; bases outside gene matches: 8. Germline V lookup: CDR1 MNHEY, CDR2 SMNVEV (reference sequence). The CDR3 runs 15 residues. DNA of the CDR3: TGTGCCAGCAGTTTGGACCGGGACAGGATTTACGAGCAGTACTTC. The encoded protein is CASSLDRDRIYEQYF.